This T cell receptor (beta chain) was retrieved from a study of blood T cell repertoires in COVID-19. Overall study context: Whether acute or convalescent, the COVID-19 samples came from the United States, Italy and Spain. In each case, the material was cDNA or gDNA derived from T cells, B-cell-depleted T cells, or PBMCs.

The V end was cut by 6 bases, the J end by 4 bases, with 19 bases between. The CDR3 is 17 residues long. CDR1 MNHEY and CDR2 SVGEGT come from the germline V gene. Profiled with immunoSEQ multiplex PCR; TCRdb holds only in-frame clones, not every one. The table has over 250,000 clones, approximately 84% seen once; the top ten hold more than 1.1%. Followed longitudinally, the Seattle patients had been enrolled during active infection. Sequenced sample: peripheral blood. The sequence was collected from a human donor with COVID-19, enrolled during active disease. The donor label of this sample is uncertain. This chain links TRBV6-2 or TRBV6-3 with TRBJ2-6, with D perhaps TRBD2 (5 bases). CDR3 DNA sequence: TGTGCCAGCAGCCTCACGGGTCGGGGTGCGGGGGCCAACGTCCTGACTTTC. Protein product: CASSLTGRGAGANVLTF.